The rows below give T cell receptor beta chains drawn from one sample of a study of T-cell memory formation after mild COVID-19. TCRdb re-called the 5' RACE reads with MiXCR, one entry per CDR3 protein. The sample lists approximately 170,000 distinct CDR3 sequences; over 10% were seen once. The specimen sequenced was PBMCs or a T cell subset sorted from them (not recorded which). Source of these receptors: a man between 18 and 29 years old who had mild COVID-19 (a few samples of this study predate the infection). Cell type and time point are not known. CDR3s include the opening cysteine and the closing phenylalanine or tryptophan. A D gene is named only where the DNA matches it firmly. Size is omitted from some rows. Given values are once, few, many or a class for expanded clones.

clone_size j_call d_call v_call cdr3_aa cdr3_nt
few TRBJ1-3 - TRBV21-1 CASIAGAGNTIYF TGTGCCAGCATTGCGGGGGCGGGAAACACCATATATTTT
few TRBJ2-7 TRBD2 TRBV18 CASSPPFTRGAYEQYF TGTGCCAGCTCACCACCTTTTACGCGGGGGGCCTACGAGCAGTACTTC
- TRBJ2-1 TRBD2 TRBV7-8 CASSLLGLAGAFVTYNEQFF TGTGCCAGCAGCCTCCTCGGACTAGCGGGGGCCTTCGTGACCTACAATGAGCAGTTCTTC
few TRBJ2-5 - TRBV7-8 CASSLGGFGETQYF TGTGCCAGCAGCTTAGGGGGGTTCGGAGAGACCCAGTACTTC
few TRBJ2-2 - TRBV5-1 CASSLVRGPNTGELFF TGCGCCAGCAGCTTGGTTAGGGGCCCGAACACCGGGGAGCTGTTTTTT
many TRBJ2-3 - TRBV6-5 CATQRDATDTQYF TGTGCCACCCAAAGGGACGCGACAGATACGCAGTATTTT
few TRBJ2-2 - TRBV7-3 CASSLTRSGGELFF TGTGCCAGCAGCTTAACTCGTAGTGGCGGGGAGCTGTTTTTT
few TRBJ1-1 - TRBV20-1 CSAPAGPGSLLYTEAFF TGCAGTGCGCCAGCGGGACCTGGCTCGTTGCTGTACACTGAAGCTTTCTTT
- TRBJ2-5 TRBD1 TRBV7-9 CAIAGGRGQETQYF TGTGCCATCGCAGGGGGCCGAGGTCAAGAGACCCAGTACTTC
few TRBJ2-2 - TRBV5-1 CASSLGSGPAGELFF TGCGCCAGCAGCTTGGGATCGGGGCCGGCCGGGGAGCTGTTTTTT
few TRBJ2-7 - TRBV6-1 CASSALRGNYEQYF TGTGCCAGCAGCGCGCTCCGGGGCAATTACGAGCAGTACTTC
few TRBJ2-3 TRBD2 TRBV9 CASSVASGATDTQYF TGTGCCAGCAGCGTCGCTAGCGGGGCCACAGATACGCAGTATTTT
- TRBJ2-1 TRBD2 TRBV11-2 CASSLVGGEQFF TGTGCCAGCAGCTTAGTGGGGGGGGAGCAGTTCTTC
many TRBJ1-2 - TRBV7-2 CASSFGQSFYGYTF TGTGCCAGCAGCTTTGGACAGTCGTTCTATGGCTACACCTTC
- TRBJ2-1 - TRBV7-2 CASSSFRAGDEQFF TGTGCCAGCAGCTCCTTCAGGGCAGGGGATGAGCAGTTCTTC
- TRBJ2-2 TRBD2 TRBV7-9 CASSWREKGELFF TGTGCCAGCAGCTGGCGGGAGAAAGGGGAGCTGTTTTTT
- TRBJ2-7 - TRBV15 CATSRDLPDTYEQYF TGTGCCACCAGCAGAGATCTTCCGGACACCTACGAGCAGTACTTC
few TRBJ2-3 TRBD2 TRBV14 CASSQGTSGGADTQYF TGTGCCAGCAGCCAGGGGACTAGCGGGGGAGCAGATACGCAGTATTTT
- TRBJ1-5 - TRBV30 CAWSVGNGIEPQHF TGTGCCTGGAGTGTCGGGAACGGAATTGAGCCCCAGCATTTT
few TRBJ1-1 TRBD1 TRBV5-6 CASSFRQGLTNTEAFF TGTGCCAGCAGCTTTCGACAGGGGCTTACGAACACTGAAGCTTTCTTT
- TRBJ1-4 TRBD1 TRBV11-2 CASSRGQGNEKLFF TGTGCCAGCAGCCGGGGACAGGGTAATGAAAAACTGTTTTTT
few TRBJ2-5 - TRBV5-6 CASSLGPRETQYF TGTGCCAGCAGCTTGGGACCTCGGGAGACCCAGTACTTC
many TRBJ2-3 TRBD2 TRBV6-5 CASSYLGLGGDTQYF TGTGCCAGCAGTTACTTGGGACTAGGGGGAGATACGCAGTATTTT
few TRBJ1-2 - TRBV10-3 CAIRGTDDYGYTF TGTGCCATCAGGGGGACCGACGACTATGGCTACACCTTC
- TRBJ2-3 - TRBV7-2 CASRQITDTQYF TGTGCCAGCAGACAAATCACAGATACGCAGTATTTT
- TRBJ2-3 TRBD2 TRBV4-1 CASSQGRGGGAGTDAQYF TGCGCCAGCAGCCAAGGCCGGGGCGGGGGGGCCGGCACAGATGCGCAGTATTTT
few TRBJ2-2 TRBD2 TRBV6-2/TRBV6-3 CASSPGGLAGANTGELFF TGTGCCAGCAGTCCCGGCGGGCTAGCGGGGGCGAACACCGGGGAGCTGTTTTTT
once TRBJ1-1 - TRBV7-9 CASSRGAAEAFF TGTGCCAGCAGCCGCGGGGCGGCTGAAGCTTTCTTT
- TRBJ2-5 TRBD1 TRBV5-1 CASSLSGQGQETQYF TGCGCCAGCAGCTTGTCCGGACAGGGGCAAGAGACCCAGTACTTC